Shown below are 13 T cell receptor beta chains from a single sample sequenced in a study of T cells in narcolepsy. Assay used: immunoSEQ multiplex PCR; TCRdb lists only in-frame clones, some missing. The sample carries tens of thousands of clones, roughly four fifths recorded once. Sequenced material: memory (CD45RA-) CD4+ T cells from blood. These TCRs come from a human donor in good health.

The genes are TRBV6-5 and TRBJ1-6, with TRBD1 as a possible D gene (5 bases). Trimming left V 2 bases short and J 0 bases short, with 8 bases between. From germline, CDR1 is MNHEY and CDR2 SVGAGI. CDR3 length: 16 amino acids. The CDR3, as DNA: TGTGCCAGCAGTTACCTCGACAGCTCCTATAATTCACCCCTCCACTTT. It specifies CASSYLDSSYNSPLHF.

The rearrangement links TRBV30 to TRBJ2-1, with 12 nucleotides matching TRBD2. V lost 0 bases and J lost 4; bases outside the gene matches: 10. This CDR3 has 18 residues. Germline values: CDR1 GTSNPN, CDR2 SVGIG (reference sequence). The CDR3 sequence is CAWSVPVGLAGNYNEQFF. The CDR3 nucleotides are TGTGCCTGGAGTGTACCAGTAGGACTAGCGGGGAATTACAATGAGCAGTTCTTC.

The chain joins TRBV19 to TRBJ1-5; the D gene is possibly TRBD1 (6 bases). Germline CDR1 and CDR2: LNHDA and SQIVND (reference sequence). CDR3 length: 15 residues. V was clipped by 3 bases and J by 4 bases, with 13 bases between them. Here the CDR3 DNA reads TGTGCCAGTAGTATCGAGTCAGGGGTTAATCAGCCCCAGCATTTT. Its translation: CASSIESGVNQPQHF.

The genes are TRBV7-2 and TRBJ1-1, with unresolved D. V was pared by 1 base and J by 4 bases, with 10 bases between. The CDR3 is made up of 14 amino acids. Germline loops: CDR1 SGHTA, CDR2 FQGNSA. CDR3 in DNA: TGTGCCAGCAGCTTAGAGGGAGGGATCACTGAAGCTTTCTTT. This gives the protein CASSLEGGITEAFF.

The rearrangement joins TRBV19 to TRBJ2-7, with no clear D. Trimming stripped 4 bases from V and 1 base from J, with 5 bases between. Germline V gene data show CDR1 as LNHDA and CDR2 as SQIVND (reference sequence). This CDR3 is built from 12 residues. The chain's CDR3 is CASSRGSYEQYF. The CDR3 region has the DNA TGTGCCAGTAGTAGGGGATCCTACGAGCAGTACTTC.

This chain links TRBV2 with TRBJ2-5; TRBD1 matches at 10 bases. Trimming cost V 9 bases and J 5 bases; bases outside gene matches: 12. The CDR3 is 15 residues long. The germline V gene encodes CDR1 SNHLY and CDR2 FYNNEI. Here the CDR3 DNA reads TGTGCCAGTCTCCGGGACAGGGGACGCGGGGAGACCCAGTACTTC. Its translation is CASLRDRGRGETQYF.

The chain has TRBV7-8 and TRBJ1-2; D remains unclear. The CDR3 runs 15 residues. Per the germline V gene, CDR1 is SGHVS and CDR2 is FQNEAQ. Trimming removed 1 base at V and 4 bases at J, with 13 bases between. The CDR3 sequence is CASSLGQQSSYGYTF. CDR3 DNA: TGTGCCAGCAGCTTAGGGCAACAGTCATCCTATGGCTACACCTTC.

This clone occurred once. CDR3 loop: CASSPRDTSYNEQFF. CDR3 DNA: TGTGCCAGCAGCCCCCGGGACACTTCCTACAATGAGCAGTTCTTC. The chain couples TRBV9 to TRBJ2-1; weak D call: TRBD1 (6 bases). The V and J ends lost 4 bases and 1 base respectively, with 12 bases between them. Germline lookup yields CDR1 SGDLS and CDR2 YYNGEE. This CDR3 is 15 amino acids long. Based on the CDR3 plus reference TRBV9 and TRBJ2-1, the full variable domain is DSGVTQTPKHLITATGQRVTLRCSPRSGDLSVYWYQQSLDQGLQFLIQYYNGEERAKGNILERFSAQQFPDLHSELNLSSLELGDSALYFCASSPRDTSYNEQFFGPGTRLTVL.

To note about this clone: This same CDR3 is encoded by further DNA sequences in the sample. V and J are TRBV7-2 and TRBJ1-3; no definite D call. CDR1 and CDR2 from the germline V gene are SGHTA and FQGNSA. There are 14 residues in the CDR3. V shed 1 base and J shed 1 base, with 5 bases lying between them. The CDR3 DNA sequence: TGTGCCAGCAGCTTAGGTATTTCTGGAAACACCATATATTTT. The encoded protein is CASSLGISGNTIYF.

CDR3 loop: CASSQIRGNNQPQHF. CDR3 nucleotide sequence: TGTGCCAGCAGCCAAATTCGGGGCAACAATCAGCCCCAGCATTTT. This chain joins TRBV4-2 and TRBJ1-5; weak D call: TRBD1 (5 bases). V was shortened by 2 bases and J by 3 bases, with 11 bases between the two germline ends. The CDR3 runs to 15 residues. In germline, CDR1 is LGHNA, CDR2 YNFKEQ.

The chain uses TRBV28 and TRBJ1-1; 7 nucleotides line up with TRBD1. CDR1 is MDHEN, CDR2 SYDVKM, per germline. V lost 2 bases to trimming and J lost 3 bases; unmatched junction nucleotides: 6. This CDR3 comprises 15 residues. For the CDR3, the DNA is TGTGCCAGCAGTTTAACCAGGACAGGCCACACTGAAGCTTTCTTT. It codes for CASSLTRTGHTEAFF. The complete variable domain, with remaining parts taken from reference TRBV28 and TRBJ1-1, reads DVKVTQSSRYLVKRTGEKVFLECVQDMDHENMFWYRQDPGLGLRLIYFSYDVKMKEKGDIPEGYSVSREKKERFSLILESASTNQTSMYLCASSLTRTGHTEAFFGQGTRLTVV.

This chain uses TRBV4-1 with TRBJ2-3; D remains ambiguous. The CDR3 length is 14 residues. The V gene lost 4 bases and the J gene lost 4 bases, with 12 bases spanning the gap. The germline gives CDR1 MGHRA, CDR2 YSYEKL. CDR3 in amino acids: CASSRDPMSDTQYF. The CDR3 bases are TGCGCCAGCAGCCGAGATCCAATGTCAGATACGCAGTATTTT.

This chain joins TRBV9 and TRBJ2-7, with TRBD2 identical over 12 bases. The J segment lost 5 bases and the V segment lost 2 bases, leaving 5 bases of the junction unmatched. Germline loops: CDR1 SGDLS, CDR2 YYNGEE. CDR3 length: 15 amino acids. In DNA, the CDR3 is TGTGCCAGCAGCGTCACTAGCGGGGGGCACGACGAGCAGTACTTC. Translated, it gives CASSVTSGGHDEQYF.